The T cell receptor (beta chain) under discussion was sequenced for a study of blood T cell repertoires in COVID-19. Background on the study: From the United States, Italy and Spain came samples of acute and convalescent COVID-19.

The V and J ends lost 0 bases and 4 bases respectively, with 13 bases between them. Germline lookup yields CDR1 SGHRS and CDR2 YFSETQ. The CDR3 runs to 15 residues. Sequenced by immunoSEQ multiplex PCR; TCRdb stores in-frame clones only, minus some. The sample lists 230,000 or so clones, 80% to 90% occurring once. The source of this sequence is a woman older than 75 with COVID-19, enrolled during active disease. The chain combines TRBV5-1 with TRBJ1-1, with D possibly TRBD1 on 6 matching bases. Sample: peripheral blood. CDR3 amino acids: CASSLATGISTEAFF. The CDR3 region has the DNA TGCGCCAGCAGCTTGGCCACAGGGATATCCACTGAAGCTTTCTTT.